This T cell receptor beta chain appears in the sequencing data of a study of blood T cell repertoires in COVID-19. The wider study: From the United States, Italy and Spain came samples of acute and convalescent COVID-19.

The method was immunoSEQ multiplex PCR; TCRdb's version includes in-frame clones alone and lacks a portion of them. Of 300,000 to 450,000 clones in the sample, about 85% were seen once. In germline, CDR1 is MNHEY, CDR2 SVGAGI. The junction had 3 bases not matched to a gene; V was cut back by 6 bases and J by 6 bases. The CDR3 is made up of 13 amino acids. This TCR derives from a woman aged 18-30 years with acute or convalescent COVID-19. The chain couples TRBV6-5 to TRBJ1-5; 9 nucleotides match TRBD1. Sequenced material: peripheral blood. The CDR3 sequence is CASRGQGRQPQHF. The CDR3 nucleotides read TGTGCCAGCAGGGGACAGGGTCGTCAGCCCCAGCATTTT.